The clone carrying this T cell receptor beta chain has just a few counts. As yet, its antigen is unknown. The CDR3 is 15 residues long. V gave up 0 bases and J gave up 1 base, with 9 bases separating them. The germline V gene has CDR1 SGHRS and CDR2 YFSETQ. This record comes from a study of cytomegalovirus exposure and HLA in healthy donors. The PCR was carried out with 60 Vbeta primers and 13 Jbeta primers. Here immunoSEQ multiplex PCR was the method, and the copy in TCRdb shows in-frame clones only, minus some. The sample shows more than 120,000 clones, roughly 74% of them seen only once. Study-level results: Listed as cytomegalovirus-associated were over 150 TCR beta chains. Per published reports, the classifier diagnosed cytomegalovirus status with high specificity and sensitivity.

The rearrangement joins TRBV5-1 to TRBJ2-3; a possible D gene is TRBD2 (6 bases). The TCR originated in a woman in her thirties or forties in good health and CMV-seropositive. The specimen was PBMCs. Written as DNA, the CDR3 is TGCGCCAGCAGCTTGGTCGGGGGACGCACAGATACGCAGTATTTT. Its protein is CASSLVGGRTDTQYF.